A selection of T cell receptor beta chains follows, all from one sample in a study of CD8 T cells in Susac syndrome. TCRdb independently ran MiXCR on the immunoSEQ multiplex PCR reads; one entry per CDR3 protein. The data hold some 160,000 distinct CDR3 sequences, with almost 96% observed a single time. The sequenced sample was CD4+ T cells from PBMCs. The receptors were sampled from a human donor with Susac syndrome. Both conserved end residues are part of each CDR3. Fields, in order: D gene, J gene, clone size, V gene, CDR3 DNA, CDR3 protein. D genes are given only for firm matches. Some rows mark clone size as missing; the rest say once, few, many or name a class of expanded clone.

D: NA; J: TRBJ1-6; size: NA; V: TRBV12-3/TRBV12-4; DNA: TGTGCCAGCAGAGCAACCGGGATCTATAATTCACCCCTCCACTTT; CDR3: CASRATGIYNSPLHF
D: NA; J: TRBJ2-7; size: NA; V: TRBV20-1; DNA: TGCAGTGCTAGAGATCCGGACGTAACCTACGAGCAGTACTTC; CDR3: CSARDPDVTYEQYF
D: NA; J: TRBJ2-1; size: NA; V: TRBV20-1; DNA: TGCAGTGCTAGAGAGTTCAGGCCCAATGAGCAGTTCTTC; CDR3: CSAREFRPNEQFF
D: NA; J: TRBJ1-3; size: NA; V: TRBV6-1; DNA: TGTGCCAGCAAAGGAAAGGCAGCTGGAAACACCATATATTTT; CDR3: CASKGKAAGNTIYF
D: NA; J: TRBJ2-1; size: NA; V: TRBV28; DNA: TGTGCCAGCAGTTTACGGGTTGGTGAGCAGTTCTTC; CDR3: CASSLRVGEQFF
D: NA; J: TRBJ2-1; size: NA; V: TRBV24-1; DNA: TGTGCCACCAGTGATTCCGGCAGCTCCTACAATGAGCAGTTCTTC; CDR3: CATSDSGSSYNEQFF
D: NA; J: TRBJ2-1; size: NA; V: TRBV20-1; DNA: TGCAGTGTTCCGACTCCCAGGAGCTCCTACAATGAGCAGTTCTTC; CDR3: CSVPTPRSSYNEQFF
D: NA; J: TRBJ2-1; size: NA; V: TRBV20-1; DNA: TGCAGTGCTGGATGGACAGACAATGAGCAGTTCTTC; CDR3: CSAGWTDNEQFF
D: NA; J: TRBJ2-7; size: NA; V: TRBV5-4; DNA: TGTGCCAGCAGCCGCGAAGGCCCCTACGAGCAGTACTTC; CDR3: CASSREGPYEQYF
D: NA; J: TRBJ2-1; size: NA; V: TRBV29-1; DNA: TGCAGCGTTGGATCACACAGTGGTGAGCAGTTCTTC; CDR3: CSVGSHSGEQFF
D: NA; J: TRBJ2-3; size: NA; V: TRBV20-1; DNA: TGCAGTGCGGTTGTACCCCTGGGTCAAGATACGCAGTATTTT; CDR3: CSAVVPLGQDTQYF
D: NA; J: TRBJ2-7; size: NA; V: TRBV3-1; DNA: TGTGCCAGCAGCCAAGGAGACGCAGCCCTCTCCTACGAGCAGTACTTC; CDR3: CASSQGDAALSYEQYF
D: TRBD1; J: TRBJ1-1; size: NA; V: TRBV20-1; DNA: TGCAGTGCTAGAGCCGGGACAGGGTACACTGAAGCTTTCTTT; CDR3: CSARAGTGYTEAFF
D: TRBD2; J: TRBJ2-7; size: NA; V: TRBV10-2; DNA: TGCGCCAGCAGTGAGTCGAAGGCGGGGGGGCAGAACGAGCAGTACTTC; CDR3: CASSESKAGGQNEQYF
D: TRBD2; J: TRBJ2-1; size: NA; V: TRBV7-9; DNA: TGTGCCAGCAGCTTATTGCGGGGGGACTATGAAAAAGAGCAGTTCTTC; CDR3: CASSLLRGDYEKEQFF
D: TRBD2; J: TRBJ2-7; size: NA; V: TRBV12-3/TRBV12-4; DNA: TGTGCCAGCAGTTTAGAGGTTTCTAGCGGGAGAGGGGAGCAGTACTTC; CDR3: CASSLEVSSGRGEQYF
D: TRBD1; J: TRBJ2-7; size: NA; V: TRBV10-3; DNA: TGTGCCATCAGTGCAGACAGGGCTGATGAGCAGTACTTC; CDR3: CAISADRADEQYF
D: TRBD1; J: TRBJ1-6; size: NA; V: TRBV6-5; DNA: TGTGCCAGCAGTTACCGAGCTGGACAGGGATCTTCACCCCTCCACTTT; CDR3: CASSYRAGQGSSPLHF
D: NA; J: TRBJ1-1; size: NA; V: TRBV6-6; DNA: TGTGCCAGCAGCCGGACGATGAACACTGAAGCTTTCTTT; CDR3: CASSRTMNTEAFF
D: NA; J: TRBJ1-6; size: NA; V: TRBV5-5; DNA: TGTGCCAGCAGCTTGCTCCACGGCCTCCTCCACTTT; CDR3: CASSLLHGLLHF
D: NA; J: TRBJ2-5; size: NA; V: TRBV29-1; DNA: TGCAGCGTTGTCCCGGGAGAACTAGGAGAGACCCAGTACTTC; CDR3: CSVVPGELGETQYF
D: TRBD2; J: TRBJ2-1; size: NA; V: TRBV20-1; DNA: TGCAGCGGCCGGGGTAGCGGGGGGCCTCTCTCCTACAATGAGCAGTTCTTC; CDR3: CSGRGSGGPLSYNEQFF
D: TRBD2; J: TRBJ2-5; size: once; V: TRBV29-1; DNA: TGCAGCGTCGGGCGGGACTATCGAGAGACCCAGTACTTC; CDR3: CSVGRDYRETQYF
D: TRBD1; J: TRBJ1-4; size: NA; V: TRBV23-1; DNA: TGCGCCAGCAGTCTTGGGACAGGGCATGGAAAACTGTTTTTT; CDR3: CASSLGTGHGKLFF
D: NA; J: TRBJ2-6; size: NA; V: TRBV5-1; DNA: TGCGCCAGCAGCCCGACACCGTCTGGGGCCAACGTCCTGACTTTC; CDR3: CASSPTPSGANVLTF
D: NA; J: TRBJ1-6; size: NA; V: TRBV6-2/TRBV6-3; DNA: TGTGCCAGCAATCCCGGCCAAACGAATTCACCCCTCCACTTT; CDR3: CASNPGQTNSPLHF
D: TRBD1; J: TRBJ1-1; size: NA; V: TRBV29-1; DNA: TGCAGCGGAGGACAGGCGGTCACTGAAGCTTTCTTT; CDR3: CSGGQAVTEAFF
D: TRBD1; J: TRBJ2-1; size: NA; V: TRBV29-1; DNA: TGCAGCGTGGGGGGACAGGCTCGAAATGAGCAGTTCTTC; CDR3: CSVGGQARNEQFF
D: NA; J: TRBJ2-7; size: NA; V: TRBV13; DNA: TGTGCCAGCAGCTTAAACAGAGTCTACGAGCAGTACTTC; CDR3: CASSLNRVYEQYF
D: TRBD1; J: TRBJ2-3; size: few; V: TRBV11-2; DNA: TGTGCCAGCAGCACTACTTGGACAGGGGGGACAGATACGCAGTATTTT; CDR3: CASSTTWTGGTDTQYF
D: NA; J: TRBJ1-5; size: NA; V: TRBV28; DNA: TGTGCCAGCAGAAGGGAAGGGCCCCAGCATTTT; CDR3: CASRREGPQHF